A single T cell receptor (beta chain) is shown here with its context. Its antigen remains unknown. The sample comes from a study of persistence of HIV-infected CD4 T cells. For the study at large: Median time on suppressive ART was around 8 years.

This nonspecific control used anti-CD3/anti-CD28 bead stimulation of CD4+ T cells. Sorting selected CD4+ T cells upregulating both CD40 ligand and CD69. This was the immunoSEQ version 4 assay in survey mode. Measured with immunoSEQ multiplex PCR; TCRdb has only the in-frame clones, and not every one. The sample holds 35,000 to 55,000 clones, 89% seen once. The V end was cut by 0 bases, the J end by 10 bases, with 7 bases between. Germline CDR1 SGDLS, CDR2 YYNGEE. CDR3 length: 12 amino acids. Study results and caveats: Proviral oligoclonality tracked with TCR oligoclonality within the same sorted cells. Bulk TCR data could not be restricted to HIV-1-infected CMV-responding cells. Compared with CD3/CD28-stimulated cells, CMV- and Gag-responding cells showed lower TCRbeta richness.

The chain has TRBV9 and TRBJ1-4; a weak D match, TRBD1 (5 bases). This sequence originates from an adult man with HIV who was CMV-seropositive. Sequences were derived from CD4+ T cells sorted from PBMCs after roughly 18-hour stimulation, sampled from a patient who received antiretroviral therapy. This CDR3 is CASSVDGGKLFF. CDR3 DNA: TGTGCCAGCAGCGTAGACGGGGGAAAACTGTTTTTT.